The rows below give T cell receptor beta chains drawn from one sample of a study of blood T cell repertoires in COVID-19. This table comes from immunoSEQ multiplex PCR, and its TCRdb copy is limited to in-frame clones, with some not included. The profile shows roughly 170,000 clones, approximately 77% of them singletons. Specimen: PBMCs or T cells enriched from blood (not recorded which). All receptors derive from a man aged 55-75 years who had recovered from COVID-19. Each CDR3 is given without its conserved first and last residue. Fields, in order: J gene, V gene, D gene, CDR3 protein. The D gene is left open where the match is weak.

TRBJ1-1 TRBV7-2 . ASSPRGGANTEAF
TRBJ2-7 TRBV9 TRBD1 ASSAWTGSTEQY
TRBJ1-1 TRBV2 . ASRYAGGQPEAF
TRBJ2-1 TRBV11-2 . ASSTSSYNEQF
TRBJ2-7 TRBV3-1/TRBV3-2 . ASSQEGRLREQY
TRBJ2-5 TRBV5-6 TRBD2 ASSDTSGRARETQY
TRBJ2-2 TRBV19 TRBD1 ASSIRGQGSVVGELF
TRBJ2-2 TRBV5-1 . ASSLGENTGELF
TRBJ1-2 TRBV11-2 TRBD1 ASSLPATGTGYT
TRBJ1-1 TRBV14 . ASSRDPGHWVSEAF
TRBJ2-5 TRBV20-1 . SASVQDTETQY
TRBJ2-7 TRBV29-1 TRBD1 SVARTGAYEQY
TRBJ2-5 TRBV28 . ASNINRVLETQY
TRBJ1-3 TRBV30 . AWSRTGWVSGNTIY
TRBJ2-3 TRBV27 TRBD1 ASSTTGFVADTQY
TRBJ1-5 TRBV30 . AWGSISNQPQH
TRBJ2-7 TRBV5-5 TRBD1 ASSSLDREYEQY
TRBJ2-7 TRBV19 TRBD2 ASSMGTSGRDEQY
TRBJ2-1 TRBV2 TRBD2 ASGGTSGGRSYNEQF
TRBJ1-4 TRBV30 TRBD1 AWSLTGAGEKLF
TRBJ2-5 TRBV28 TRBD1 ASYPWTGNQETQY
TRBJ1-1 TRBV2 . ASKLPSPEDTEAF
TRBJ1-4 TRBV18 . ASSPLGSEEKLF
TRBJ1-6 TRBV5-1 . ASRGGSGTLNSPLH
TRBJ2-7 TRBV10-3 TRBD2 AIRASGSSEQY